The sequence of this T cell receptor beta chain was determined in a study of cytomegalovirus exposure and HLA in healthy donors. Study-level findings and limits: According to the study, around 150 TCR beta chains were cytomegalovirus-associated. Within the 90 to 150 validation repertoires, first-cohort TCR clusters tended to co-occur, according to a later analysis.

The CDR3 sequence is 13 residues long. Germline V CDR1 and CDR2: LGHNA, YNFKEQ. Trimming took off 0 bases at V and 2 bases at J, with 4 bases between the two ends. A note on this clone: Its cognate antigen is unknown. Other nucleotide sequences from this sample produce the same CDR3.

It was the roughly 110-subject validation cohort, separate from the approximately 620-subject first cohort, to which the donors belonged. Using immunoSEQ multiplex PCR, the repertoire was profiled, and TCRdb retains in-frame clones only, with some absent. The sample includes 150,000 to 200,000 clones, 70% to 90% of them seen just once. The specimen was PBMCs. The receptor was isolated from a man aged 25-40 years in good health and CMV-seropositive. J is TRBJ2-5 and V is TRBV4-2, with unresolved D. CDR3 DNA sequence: TGTGCCAGCAGCCAAGACAGGCAAGAGACCCAGTACTTC. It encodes CASSQDRQETQYF.